The sequence of this T cell receptor beta chain was determined in a study of Graves' ophthalmopathy and Graves' hyperthyroidism. Trimming took 4 bases from V and 3 from J; bases not matched to a gene: 4. The germline gives CDR1 LNHDA, CDR2 SQIVND (reference sequence). This CDR3 comprises 14 residues. The hyperthyroidism patients had a new diagnosis of under 2 months' duration and were aged 18 to 65. Amplification targeted the TCR beta CDR3 regions, with RNA transcripts as the source material. First-round RT-PCR employed HTBI primers, with a second-round multiplex PCR after it. TCRdb re-analysed the multiplex PCR reads in MiXCR, keeping a single row per CDR3 protein. The data contain a few hundred thousand distinct CDR3 sequences, just under 40% of them seen just once; the ten biggest clones take up around 4%.

The V call is TRBV19, the J call TRBJ2-3, with 7 bases lining up with TRBD1. Material for sequencing was peripheral blood or thyroid tissue (not recorded which). The TCR comes from an adult man with Graves' hyperthyroidism. CDR3 region: CASSRRQGTDTQYF. The CDR3 DNA follows: TGTGCCAGTAGTAGGAGACAGGGAACAGATACGCAGTATTTT.